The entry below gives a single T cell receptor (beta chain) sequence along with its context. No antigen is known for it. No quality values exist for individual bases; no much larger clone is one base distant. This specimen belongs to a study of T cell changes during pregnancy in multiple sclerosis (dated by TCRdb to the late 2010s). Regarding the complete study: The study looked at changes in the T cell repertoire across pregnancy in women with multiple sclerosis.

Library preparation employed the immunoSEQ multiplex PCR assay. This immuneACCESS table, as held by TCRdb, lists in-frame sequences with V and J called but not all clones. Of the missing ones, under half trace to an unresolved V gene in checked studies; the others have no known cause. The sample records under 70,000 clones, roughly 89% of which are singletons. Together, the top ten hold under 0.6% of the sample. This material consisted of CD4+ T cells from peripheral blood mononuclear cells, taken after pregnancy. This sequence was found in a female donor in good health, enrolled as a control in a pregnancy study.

The nucleotides read TGTGCCAGTAGTGACCGGGACAGGGGGCCGGAGCCCCAGCATTTT. It translates to CASSDRDRGPEPQHF. The chain was built from TRBV19 and TRBJ1-5; 12 central nucleotides agree with TRBD1. From the cysteine through the phenylalanine, the CDR3 covers 15 amino acids. Only the CDR3 portion is preserved as DNA: 45 bases, with reading frame beginning at the first base. V loses 5 bases at its end and J loses 8 bases; junction bases beyond the gene matches: 7. Sequences LNHDA (CDR1) and SQIVND (CDR2) are obtained from the germline V gene (reference sequence).